Described below is a single T cell receptor (beta chain) sequence and its context. This may be a read error: a much more frequent sequence differs by one nucleotide. This record comes from a study of T cells in Graves' hyperthyroidism and ophthalmopathy. Trimming left V 4 bases short and J 10 bases short, with 11 bases between. Germline CDR1 reads MDHEN; CDR2 reads SYDVKM. CDR3 length equals 12 residues. Amplification yielded TCR beta CDR3 regions, with RNA transcripts as the source. A set of HTBI primers served as the primers for a first-round RT-PCR of the TCR CDR3. Via MiXCR, TCRdb re-called the multiplex PCR reads, giving one row per CDR3 protein. The data contain around 580,000 distinct CDR3 sequences, over 15% of them singletons.

Input material: blood. The TCR was taken from a woman in her late teens or twenties with Graves' hyperthyroidism. V is TRBV28 and J is TRBJ2-1, with a weak D call TRBD1 (5 bases). CDR3 bases: TGTGCCAGCAGTTCAGGGTTCCGCGAGCAGTTCTTC. Its protein is CASSSGFREQFF. The full variable domain, in which reference TRBV28 and TRBJ2-1 provide the parts outside the CDR3, is DVKVTQSSRYLVKRTGEKVFLECVQDMDHENMFWYRQDPGLGLRLIYFSYDVKMKEKGDIPEGYSVSREKKERFSLILESASTNQTSMYLCASSSGFREQFFGPGTRLTVL.